A selection of T cell receptor beta chains follows, all from one sample in a study of blood T cell repertoires in COVID-19. The assay was immunoSEQ multiplex PCR, and TCRdb's table has in-frame clones only and misses some. The sample lists 60,000 to 75,000 clones, around 83% occurring once. Sequences were obtained from peripheral blood. Receptors originate from an elderly woman with acute or convalescent COVID-19. Each CDR3 is given with its conserved first and last residue. A D gene is named only where the DNA matches it firmly. Clone size, where shown, is once, few, many, or a class for clones that have expanded.

V gene	CDR3 length	D gene	clone size	J gene	CDR3 protein	CDR3 DNA
TRBV11-2	14	TRBD2	once	TRBJ2-7	CASSPRTSGGVSYF	TGTGCCAGCAGCCCACGGACTAGCGGGGGGGTGTCGTACTTC
TRBV5-1	16	TRBD1	once	TRBJ1-6	CASSLGDRTLNSPLHF	TGCGCCAGCAGCTTGGGGGACAGGACCTTAAATTCACCCCTCCACTTT
TRBV19	16	-	once	TRBJ1-2	CASSQQEGPITYGYTF	TGTGCCAGTAGTCAGCAGGAGGGCCCAATCACCTATGGCTACACCTTC
TRBV5-4	13	-	-	TRBJ2-5	CASSLQGQETQYF	TGTGCCAGCAGCCTCCAGGGGCAAGAGACCCAGTACTTC
TRBV6-6	16	TRBD2	once	TRBJ2-5	CASSFGVAGGQETQYF	TGTGCCAGCAGTTTCGGAGTAGCGGGGGGCCAGGAGACCCAGTACTTC
TRBV7-2	16	TRBD1	-	TRBJ1-2	CASSLSRGQGRGGYTF	TGTGCCAGCAGCTTAAGCCGGGGACAGGGAAGAGGGGGCTACACCTTC
TRBV11-2	17	TRBD2	-	TRBJ2-7	CASSPAGLAGDSYEQYF	TGTGCCAGCAGCCCCGCGGGACTAGCGGGGGACTCCTACGAGCAGTACTTC
TRBV6-5	13	TRBD1	-	TRBJ1-2	CASSLDRGNGYTF	TGTGCCAGCAGCTTGGACAGGGGAAATGGCTACACCTTC
TRBV25-1	14	TRBD2	-	TRBJ2-1	CASRLAGGLSEQFF	TGTGCCAGCAGATTAGCGGGGGGGCTTAGTGAGCAGTTCTTC
TRBV11-2	14	-	-	TRBJ1-2	CASSLVLGGRLPGF	TGTGCCAGCAGCTTAGTACTGGGTGGCCGTCTCCCGGGCTTC
TRBV11-3	15	TRBD1	-	TRBJ2-7	CASSLTQGAGYEQYF	TGTGCCAGCAGCTTAACACAGGGGGCAGGCTACGAGCAGTACTTC
TRBV7-6	17	-	-	TRBJ1-3	CASSLSPGQDLGNTIYF	TGTGCCAGCAGCTTATCACCGGGACAAGATTTAGGAAACACCATATATTTT
TRBV5-8	16	TRBD2	-	TRBJ2-2	CASTNPGLAGVGELFF	TGTGCCAGCACAAATCCGGGACTAGCGGGGGTCGGGGAGCTGTTTTTT
TRBV6-5	14	TRBD2	-	TRBJ2-3	CASSTAGGQDTQYF	TGTGCCAGCAGTACAGCGGGGGGCCAAGATACGCAGTATTTT
TRBV4-1	15	TRBD2	-	TRBJ2-2	CASSLGLAHTGELFF	TGCGCCAGCAGCCTGGGACTAGCGCACACCGGGGAGCTGTTTTTT
TRBV9	14	-	-	TRBJ2-7	CASSVRADNYEQYF	TGTGCCAGCAGCGTACGCGCCGATAATTACGAGCAGTACTTC
TRBV5-1	11	-	once	TRBJ2-7	CASSSAYEQYF	TGCGCCAGCAGCTCCGCCTACGAGCAGTACTTC
TRBV6-5	15	TRBD1	-	TRBJ2-7	CASSYSGTGPYEQYF	TGTGCCAGCAGTTACTCGGGGACAGGGCCCTACGAGCAGTACTTC
TRBV29-1	13	TRBD1	-	TRBJ2-7	CSVEAGGWREQYF	TGCAGCGTTGAGGCAGGGGGCTGGAGGGAGCAGTACTTC
TRBV27	15	-	-	TRBJ2-5	CASSLSYRAQETQYF	TGTGCCAGCAGCCTCTCCTACAGGGCTCAAGAGACCCAGTACTTC
TRBV9	15	-	-	TRBJ1-2	CASSAGMPTFYGYTF	TGTGCCAGCAGCGCAGGGATGCCTACGTTTTATGGCTACACCTTC
TRBV5-1	18	TRBD2	-	TRBJ2-3	CASSLGSSGGASTDTQYF	TGCGCCAGCAGCTTGGGATCTAGCGGGGGGGCAAGCACAGATACGCAGTATTTT
TRBV3-1/TRBV3-2	18	TRBD1	-	TRBJ2-6	CASSPSGQGASGANVLTF	TGTGCCAGCAGCCCCTCGGGACAGGGGGCCTCTGGGGCCAACGTCCTGACTTTC
TRBV7-2	13	-	-	TRBJ2-5	CASSFSHSETQYF	TGTGCCAGCAGCTTTTCTCACTCGGAGACCCAGTACTTC